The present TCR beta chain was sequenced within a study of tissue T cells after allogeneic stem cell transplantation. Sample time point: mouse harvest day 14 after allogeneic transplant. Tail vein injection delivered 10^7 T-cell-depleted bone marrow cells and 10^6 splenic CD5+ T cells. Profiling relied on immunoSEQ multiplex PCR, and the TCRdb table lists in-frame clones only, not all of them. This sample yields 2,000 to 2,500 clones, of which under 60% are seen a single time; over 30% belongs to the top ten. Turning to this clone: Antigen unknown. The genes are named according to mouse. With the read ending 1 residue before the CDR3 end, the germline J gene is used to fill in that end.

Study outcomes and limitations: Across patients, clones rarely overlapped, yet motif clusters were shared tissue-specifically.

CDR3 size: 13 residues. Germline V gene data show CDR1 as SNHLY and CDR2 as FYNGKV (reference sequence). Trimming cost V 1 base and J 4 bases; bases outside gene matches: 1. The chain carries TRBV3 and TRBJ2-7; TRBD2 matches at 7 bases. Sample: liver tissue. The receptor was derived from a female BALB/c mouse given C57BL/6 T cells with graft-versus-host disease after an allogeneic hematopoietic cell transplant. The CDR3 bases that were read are TGTGCCAGCAGCTTAGTCTGGGGGTATGAACAGTAC. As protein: CASSLVWGYEQY. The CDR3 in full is CASSLVWGYEQYF. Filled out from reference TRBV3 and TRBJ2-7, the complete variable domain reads GPKVLQIPSHQIIDMGQMVTLNCDPVSNHLYFYWYKQILGQQMEFLVNFYNGKVMEKSKLFKDQFSVERPDGSYFTLKIQPTALEDSAVYFCASSLVWGYEQYFGPGTRLTVL.